These 19 T cell receptor beta chains were sequenced from one sample in a study of T cell responses to AZD1222 COVID-19 vaccine. The assay was immunoSEQ multiplex PCR, and TCRdb's table has in-frame clones only and misses some. The table shows about 120,000 clones, with 92% occurring only once. The specimen comprised peripheral blood, sampled on day 0 of AZD1222 vaccination. These receptor sequences come from an adult in good health.

This CDR3 reads CASRQSTTGNTEAFF. The DNA for the CDR3 is TGTGCCAGCAGACAAAGTACGACAGGGAACACTGAAGCTTTCTTT. The rearrangement links TRBV2 to TRBJ1-1, with D maybe TRBD1 (6 bases). The CDR3 is 15 residues long. The germline gives CDR1 SNHLY, CDR2 FYNNEI. V lost 6 bases to trimming and J lost 1 base, with 15 bases between them. The complete variable domain, with remaining parts taken from reference TRBV2 and TRBJ1-1, reads EPEVTQTPSHQVTQMGQEVILRCVPISNHLYFYWYRQILGQKVEFLVSFYNNEISEKSEIFDDQFSVERPDGSNFTLKIRSTKLEDSAMYFCASRQSTTGNTEAFFGQGTRLTVV.

The chain recombines TRBV25-1 with TRBJ2-3; 10 bases fit TRBD2. The CDR3 length is 16 residues. V shed 2 bases, J shed 2 bases, and the junction held 4 bases outside the gene matches. Germline CDR1 MGHDK, CDR2 SYGVNS. Written as DNA, the CDR3 is TGTGCCAGCAGTGAACACCTAGCGGGAGTCACAGATACGCAGTATTTT. This encodes CASSEHLAGVTDTQYF. Full variable domain (outside the CDR3, taken from reference TRBV25-1 and TRBJ2-3): EADIYQTPRYLVIGTGKKITLECSQTMGHDKMYWYQQDPGMELHLIHYSYGVNSTEKGDLSSESTVSRIRTEHFPLTLESARPSHTSQYLCASSEHLAGVTDTQYFGPGTRLTVL.

The chain uses TRBV9 and TRBJ2-3; TRBD1 matches at 11 bases. V lost 4 bases, J lost 4 bases, and 2 bases stayed unmatched. The length of the CDR3 is 14 residues. Germline loops: CDR1 SGDLS, CDR2 YYNGEE. The CDR3 sequence is CASSPGQGADTQYF. In DNA form, the CDR3 reads TGTGCCAGCAGCCCGGGACAGGGGGCAGATACGCAGTATTTT.

In its sample, this clone was seen a few times. This sequence joins TRBV4-1 and TRBJ1-3; D not certain. The germline V and J ends were trimmed by 5 bases and 0 bases, with 5 bases remaining between them. Per the germline V gene, CDR1 is MGHRA and CDR2 is YSYEKL. The CDR3 consists of 13 residues. CDR3 DNA: TGCGCCAGCAGCGATGTCTCTGGAAACACCATATATTTT. The encoded protein is CASSDVSGNTIYF.

J is TRBJ2-6 and V is TRBV30; tentatively, D is TRBD2 (5 bases). The length of the CDR3 is 13 residues. Germline CDR1 GTSNPN, CDR2 SVGIG (reference sequence). The V gene lost 3 bases and the J gene lost 4 bases, with 7 bases spanning the gap. CDR3 DNA sequence: TGTGCCTGGAGCGGGATAGGGGCCAACGTCCTGACTTTC. Its protein product is CAWSGIGANVLTF. The full variable domain, with the rest looked up from reference TRBV30 and TRBJ2-6, is SQTIHQWPATLVQPVGSPLSLECTVEGTSNPNLYWYRQAAGRGLQLLFYSVGIGQISSEVPQNLSASRPQDRQFILSSKKLLLSDSGFYLCAWSGIGANVLTFGAGSRLTVL.

The chain couples TRBV7-3 to TRBJ2-2; D ambiguous. Looked up from germline, CDR1 is SGHTA and CDR2 is FQGTGA. The germline V and J ends were trimmed by 5 bases and 2 bases, with 15 bases remaining between them. The CDR3 runs 16 residues. The CDR3, as DNA: TGTGCCAGCAGCGCCCTGCTTGGCTCTAACACCGGGGAGCTGTTTTTT. This codes for CASSALLGSNTGELFF.

This clone was detected only once. V gene TRBV7-3 combines with J gene TRBJ2-1, with D maybe TRBD2 (6 bases). The CDR3 contains 15 residues. The germline CDR1 and CDR2 sequences are SGHTA and FQGTGA. The V end was cut by 2 bases, the J end by 2 bases, with 10 bases between. The CDR3 nucleotides read TGTGCCAGCAGCTTAGTGGGACTGGCCTACAATGAGCAGTTCTTC. This gives the protein CASSLVGLAYNEQFF. The full variable domain, completed using reference TRBV7-3 and TRBJ2-1, is GAGVSQTPSNKVTEKGKYVELRCDPISGHTALYWYRQSLGQGPEFLIYFQGTGAADDSGLPNDRFFAVRPEGSVSTLKIQRTERGDSAVYLCASSLVGLAYNEQFFGPGTRLTVL.

The V and J genes are TRBV5-1 and TRBJ2-5; maybe TRBD2 (5 bases). CDR1 and CDR2 from the germline V gene are SGHRS and YFSETQ. This CDR3 is built from 14 residues. V was clipped by 2 bases and J by 1 base, with 9 bases between them. CDR3 nucleotide sequence: TGCGCCAGCAGCTTAGGGAGCAGCCAAGAGACCCAGTACTTC. It encodes CASSLGSSQETQYF.

The V gene is TRBV6-5, the J gene TRBJ2-5; D is unclear. With 0 bases removed from V and 5 bases from J, the gap between germline ends came to 10 bases. The CDR3 is made up of 14 amino acids. Germline V gives CDR1 MNHEY, CDR2 SVGAGI. CDR3 sequence: CASSYSFPGETQYF. In DNA form, the CDR3 reads TGTGCCAGCAGTTACTCGTTTCCTGGGGAGACCCAGTACTTC.

The table lists this clone with a few counts. The V gene is TRBV11-2, the J gene TRBJ2-7, with a tentative D call TRBD2 (8 bases). The CDR3 covers 18 residues. Germline values: CDR1 SGHAT, CDR2 FQNNGV. The V end was cut by 3 bases, the J end by 2 bases, with 23 bases between. Here the CDR3 DNA reads TGTGCCAGCAGCTTCATGACAGGGCTAGCGGGTACTGCCTACGAGCAGTACTTC. This codes for CASSFMTGLAGTAYEQYF.

This chain links TRBV6-2 or TRBV6-3 with TRBJ2-1; 15 bases are a match to TRBD2. The CDR3 covers 19 residues. Germline CDR1 and CDR2: MNHEY and SVGEGT. V lost 2 bases, J lost 0 bases, and 5 bases stayed unmatched. This chain's CDR3 is CASSYPGTSGRSSYNEQFF. The CDR3 nucleotides are TGTGCCAGCAGTTACCCAGGGACTAGCGGGAGGAGCTCCTACAATGAGCAGTTCTTC.

J is TRBJ1-2 and V is TRBV27, with 12 bases fitting TRBD1. The CDR3 contains 16 residues. V shed 11 bases and J 7 bases; nucleotides not matched to a gene: 17. The germline V gene encodes CDR1 MNHEY and CDR2 SMNVEV (reference sequence). CDR3 in amino acids: CASVGTGGAGVVGYTF. CDR3 nucleotide sequence: TGTGCCTCGGTGGGGACAGGGGGCGCGGGAGTAGTTGGCTACACCTTC.

This CDR3 is CASSLGQNYGYTF. The CDR3 nucleotides read TGTGCCAGCAGCTTAGGGCAAAACTATGGCTACACCTTC. V usage is TRBV5-5 and J usage is TRBJ1-2; the D is unclear. The germline V gene encodes CDR1 SGHKS and CDR2 YYEKEE (reference sequence). Deletions cut 2 bases from V and 2 bases from J, with 7 bases between. The CDR3 consists of 13 residues.

The J gene is TRBJ1-1, the V gene TRBV9; D unresolved. V was cut by 6 bases and J by 1 base, with 10 bases left in between. The CDR3 extends over 13 amino acids. Germline V gives CDR1 SGDLS, CDR2 YYNGEE. The chain's CDR3 is CASNLMGNTEAFF. CDR3 in DNA: TGTGCCAGCAACCTCATGGGGAACACTGAAGCTTTCTTT.

The CDR3 sequence is CASSLGGRNEQFF. Here the CDR3 DNA reads TGTGCCAGCAGTTTGGGGGGGCGCAATGAGCAGTTCTTC. The chain combines TRBV12-3 or TRBV12-4 with TRBJ2-1; D might be TRBD2 (7 bases). The CDR3 runs to 13 residues. Trimming removed 3 bases from V and 6 bases from J, with 9 bases in between.

The gene calls are TRBV4-2 and TRBJ2-7; TRBD2 is a possible D gene (5 bases). This CDR3 contains 15 residues. Germline loops: CDR1 LGHNA, CDR2 YNFKEQ. The V and J ends lost 1 base and 2 bases respectively, with 12 bases between them. CDR3: CASSQASIMTYEQYF. CDR3 in DNA: TGTGCCAGCAGCCAAGCTAGCATAATGACCTACGAGCAGTACTTC.

This clone has a handful of counts. The chain is built from TRBV7-9 and TRBJ2-6; tentative D call: TRBD1 (6 bases). Trimming stripped 10 bases from V and 2 bases from J, with 9 bases between. Germline V CDR1 and CDR2: SEHNR, FQNEAQ (reference sequence). The CDR3 extends over 13 amino acids. The CDR3 is CANHRAGANVLTF. The CDR3 DNA reads as TGTGCCAACCACAGGGCTGGGGCCAACGTCCTGACTTTC.

The chain employs TRBV16 and TRBJ1-1; D uncertain. The CDR3 contains 14 residues. The V gene lost 2 bases and the J gene lost 10 bases, with 17 bases spanning the gap. In germline, CDR1 is KGHSY, CDR2 FQNENV. The CDR3 bases are TGTGCCAGCAGCCAACCAGACTATCTCCAGGCAGCTTTCTTT. Its protein is CASSQPDYLQAAFF. The full variable domain, rest sourced from reference TRBV16 and TRBJ1-1, is GEEVAQTPKHLVRGEGQKAKLYCAPIKGHSYVFWYQQVLKNEFKFLISFQNENVFDETGMPKERFSAKCLPNSPCSLEIQATKLEDSAVYFCASSQPDYLQAAFFGQGTRLTVV.

V and J are TRBV7-9 and TRBJ1-2; D not resolved. Trimming stripped 5 bases from V and 4 bases from J, with 11 bases between. The CDR3 consists of 13 residues. Germline values: CDR1 SEHNR, CDR2 FQNEAQ (reference sequence). The CDR3 DNA follows: TGTGCCAGCAGCCTTACCGGACTCTATGGCTACACCTTC. Its translation: CASSLTGLYGYTF.